The sequence of this TCR beta chain was determined in a study of vaccination and CD4 T cells after COVID-19. Background on the study: Post-vaccine sample collection happened at a median of around 65 days after dose two, ranging 14 to 241.

Cultured CD4+ T cell DNA underwent sequencing with the Oncomine TCR Beta short-read assay. MiXCR, applied by TCRdb to the PCR reads, yields one record per CDR3 protein. The profile shows tens of thousands of distinct CDR3 sequences, roughly 50% of them singletons. A note on this clonotype: Its specificity is unknown.

Germline V gene data show CDR1 as MNHEY and CDR2 as SVGAGI. Germline trimming cut 2 bases from V and 8 bases from J; bases unmatched to any gene: 10. The CDR3 consists of 15 residues. Specified treatment: roughly ten-day PBMC culture with coronavirus spike peptide pools or control peptides (ViraFEST assay). General study findings and limits: Clonotypes reactive to SARS-CoV-2 had a median that went up from approximately 21 to 38, but not significantly. Detection of a median about 86% of reactive clones in convalescent patients was confined to the period after vaccination.

The sample comprised CD4+ T cells from blood, cultured in vitro. The chain employs TRBV6-5 and TRBJ1-2; 8 bases align to TRBD1. This TCR derives from a human donor who had recovered from COVID-19. CDR3 loop: CASSYNLGQGGGYTF. The CDR3 bases are TGTGCCAGCAGTTACAACCTAGGACAGGGCGGGGGCTACACCTTC.